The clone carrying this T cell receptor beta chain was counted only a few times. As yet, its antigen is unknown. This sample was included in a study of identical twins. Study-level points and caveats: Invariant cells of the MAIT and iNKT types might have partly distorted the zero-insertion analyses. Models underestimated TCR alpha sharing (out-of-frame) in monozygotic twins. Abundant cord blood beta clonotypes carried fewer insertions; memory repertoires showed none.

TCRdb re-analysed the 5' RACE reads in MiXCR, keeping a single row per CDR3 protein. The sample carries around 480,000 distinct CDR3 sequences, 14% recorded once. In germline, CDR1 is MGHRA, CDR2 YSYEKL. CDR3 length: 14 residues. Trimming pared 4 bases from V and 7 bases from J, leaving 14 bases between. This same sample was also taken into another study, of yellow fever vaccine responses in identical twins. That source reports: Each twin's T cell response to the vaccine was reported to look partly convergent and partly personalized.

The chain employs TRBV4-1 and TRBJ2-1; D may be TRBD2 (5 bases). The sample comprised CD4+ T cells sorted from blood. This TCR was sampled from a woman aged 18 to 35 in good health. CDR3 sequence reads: CASSLEGSWNEQFF. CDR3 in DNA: TGCGCCAGCAGCCTCGAGGGCAGCTGGAATGAGCAGTTCTTC.